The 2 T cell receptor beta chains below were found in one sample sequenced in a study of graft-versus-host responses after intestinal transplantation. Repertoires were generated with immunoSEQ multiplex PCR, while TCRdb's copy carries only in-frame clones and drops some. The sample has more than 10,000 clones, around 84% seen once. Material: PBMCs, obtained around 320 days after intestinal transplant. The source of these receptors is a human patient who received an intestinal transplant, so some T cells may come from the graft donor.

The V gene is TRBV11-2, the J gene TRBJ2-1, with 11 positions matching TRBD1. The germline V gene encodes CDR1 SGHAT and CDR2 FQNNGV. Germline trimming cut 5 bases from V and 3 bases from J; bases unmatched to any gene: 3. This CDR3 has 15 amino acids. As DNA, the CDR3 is TGTGCCAGCAGCCCGGGACAGGGGGGCTACAATGAGCAGTTCTTC. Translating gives CASSPGQGGYNEQFF.

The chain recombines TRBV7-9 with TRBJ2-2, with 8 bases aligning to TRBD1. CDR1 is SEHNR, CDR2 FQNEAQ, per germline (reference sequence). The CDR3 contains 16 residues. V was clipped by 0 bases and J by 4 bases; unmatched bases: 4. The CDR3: CASSLATGVATGELFF. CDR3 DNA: TGTGCCAGCAGCTTAGCGACAGGGGTCGCCACCGGGGAGCTGTTTTTT.